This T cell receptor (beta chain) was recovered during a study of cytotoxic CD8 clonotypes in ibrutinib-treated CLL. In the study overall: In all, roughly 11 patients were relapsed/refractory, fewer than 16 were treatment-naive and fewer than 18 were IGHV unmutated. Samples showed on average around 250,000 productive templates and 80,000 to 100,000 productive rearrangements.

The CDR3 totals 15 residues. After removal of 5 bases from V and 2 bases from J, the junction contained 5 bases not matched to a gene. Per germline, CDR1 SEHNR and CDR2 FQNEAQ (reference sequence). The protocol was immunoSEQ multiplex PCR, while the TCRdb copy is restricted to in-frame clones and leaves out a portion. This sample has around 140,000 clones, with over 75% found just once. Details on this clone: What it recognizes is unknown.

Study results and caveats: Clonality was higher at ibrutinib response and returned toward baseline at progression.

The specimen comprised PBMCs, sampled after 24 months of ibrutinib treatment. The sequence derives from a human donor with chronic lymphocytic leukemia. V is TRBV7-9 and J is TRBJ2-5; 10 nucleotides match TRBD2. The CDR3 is CASSPRTSGQETQYF. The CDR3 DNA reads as TGTGCCAGCAGCCCTAGGACTAGCGGACAAGAGACCCAGTACTTC.